This entry describes one T cell receptor (beta chain). Its antigen is undetermined. Using immunoSEQ multiplex PCR, the repertoire was profiled, and TCRdb retains in-frame clones only, with some absent. The sample lists approximately 84,000 clones, approximately 90% occurring once. This record comes from a study of T cell responses to AZD1222 COVID-19 vaccine. General study findings and limits: Donor demographics were predominantly white British with a female majority; clonal diversity may be underestimated. Spike-specific TCR breadth and depth both grew after two AZD1222 doses.

The source of this sequence is an adult in good health. This sample comprised peripheral blood, obtained on day 0 of AZD1222 vaccination.

CDR3 nucleotides: TGTGCCAGCAGCTACAGGGGGGTATACAATGAGCAGTTCTTC. Its protein product is CASSYRGVYNEQFF. The chain combines TRBV28 with TRBJ2-1; 8 bases are a match to TRBD1. The CDR3 has 14 residues. V was pared by 6 bases and J by 4 bases, with 5 bases of the junction left unmatched. Germline V lookup: CDR1 MDHEN, CDR2 SYDVKM.